The rows below give T cell receptor beta chains drawn from one sample of a study of vaccination effects on CD4 cells after COVID-19. Assay used: immunoSEQ multiplex PCR; TCRdb lists only in-frame clones, some missing. The sample holds fewer than 40,000 clones, roughly two thirds seen once. What these receptors recognize is not known. Sequenced material: CD4+ T cells from PBMCs cultured without peptide, taken before COVID-19 vaccination. Every receptor here comes from a human donor who received a COVID-19 vaccine. The CDR3 runs from the conserved cysteine through the conserved F or W.

v_call cdr3_aa
TRBV19 CASSMGLPYEQYF
TRBV18 CASSRRTSGTAGELFF
TRBV25-1 CASSEAGGTEAFF
TRBV11-3 CASSLDQSGTGAYNEQFF
TRBV7-8 CASSSITRSGLNEQYF
TRBV5-1 CASYDEGGLDEQYF
TRBV5-1 CASSLDVRGLDEQYF
TRBV7-8 CASSPSGQGFYNEQFF
TRBV28 CASSLVPGELFF
TRBV6-4 CASRRQGVKGTEAFF
TRBV3-1/TRBV3-2 CASSQAGTGEQPQHF
TRBV4-1 CASSQDPQSNQPQHF
TRBV6-4 CASRGLAGGPGDTQYF
TRBV27 CASSLDSGKRDEKLFF
TRBV5-1 CASSLNPETQYF
TRBV6-4 CASSDSTKGITYGYTF
TRBV10-2 CASSPGGFGYNEQFF
TRBV4-2 CASSHPGTDTQYF
TRBV6-5 CASSYQGSVDEAFF
TRBV3-1/TRBV3-2 CASSPNWGGETQYF
TRBV18 CASTQATSGRGSYEQYF
TRBV10-1 CASKPTGLHTEAFF
TRBV6-5 CASSYSTASSYEQYF
TRBV11-2 CASSADRAYEQYF
TRBV5-1 CASSLDPGVGTEAFF
TRBV19 CASTVQGAAGQPQHF
TRBV6-1 CASSEEETGTSEAFF
TRBV6-5 CASSYSVQGEQYF
TRBV15 CATSRDPRGPGNTIYF
TRBV19 CASSNIGGQYTEAFF